The sequence of this T cell receptor beta chain was determined in a study of monozygotic twins with inflammatory bowel disease. General observations from the study: Different T cell subtypes could not be distinguished. Clonotype overlap with others was lower in IBD patients than in healthy twins, a difference that was greatest with disease activity. The co-twins with IBD showed lower TCRbeta diversity (inverse Simpson) than their healthy siblings.

Details on this clonotype: Its antigen is still unknown.

CDR1 SGHVS and CDR2 FNYEAQ come from the germline V gene. The length of the CDR3 is 15 residues. Template switching incorporated UMIs with a 6-nucleotide sample barcode. TCRdb re-called the 5' RACE reads; one entry per CDR3 protein, DNA not given. The sample table includes about 99,000 distinct CDR3 sequences. This chain uses TRBV7-6 with TRBJ2-1. Sequenced: blood. This clonotype was obtained from a human donor with ulcerative colitis or Crohn's disease, or a healthy co-twin of an affected twin (not recorded which). The CDR3 here is CASTLGSNPYNEQFF.